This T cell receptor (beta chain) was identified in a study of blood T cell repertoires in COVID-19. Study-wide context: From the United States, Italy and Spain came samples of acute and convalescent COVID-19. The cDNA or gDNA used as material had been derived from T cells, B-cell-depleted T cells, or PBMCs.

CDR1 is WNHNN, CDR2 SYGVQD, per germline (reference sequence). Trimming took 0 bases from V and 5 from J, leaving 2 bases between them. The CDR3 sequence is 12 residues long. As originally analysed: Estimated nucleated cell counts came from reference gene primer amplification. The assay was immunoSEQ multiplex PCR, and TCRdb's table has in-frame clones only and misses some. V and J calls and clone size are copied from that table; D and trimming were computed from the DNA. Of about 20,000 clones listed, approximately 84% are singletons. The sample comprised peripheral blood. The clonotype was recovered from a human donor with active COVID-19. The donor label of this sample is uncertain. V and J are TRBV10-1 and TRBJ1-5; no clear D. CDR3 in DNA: TGCGCCAGCAGTGAGTCCTATCAGCCCCAGCATTTT. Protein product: CASSESYQPQHF.